Described below is a single T cell receptor (beta chain) sequence and its context. This sample is drawn from a study of blood T cell repertoires in COVID-19. Study details: Researchers got acute and convalescent COVID-19 samples from the United States, Italy and Spain.

Generated by immunoSEQ multiplex PCR, the TCRdb table keeps only in-frame clones and is missing some. This table holds some 260,000 clones, roughly 88% found once. This TCR derives from a woman in her 40s who had recovered from COVID-19. Sequencing was done on a sample of peripheral blood.

The CDR3 DNA follows: TGTGCCAGTAGTAATGGACTGTACAATCAGCCCCAGCATTTT. Protein sequence: CASSNGLYNQPQHF. The chain employs TRBV19 and TRBJ1-5; no clear D. From germline, CDR1 is LNHDA and CDR2 SQIVND (reference sequence). This CDR3 has 14 residues. Trimming shortened V by 4 bases and J by 3 bases, and 10 bases separated the two germline ends.